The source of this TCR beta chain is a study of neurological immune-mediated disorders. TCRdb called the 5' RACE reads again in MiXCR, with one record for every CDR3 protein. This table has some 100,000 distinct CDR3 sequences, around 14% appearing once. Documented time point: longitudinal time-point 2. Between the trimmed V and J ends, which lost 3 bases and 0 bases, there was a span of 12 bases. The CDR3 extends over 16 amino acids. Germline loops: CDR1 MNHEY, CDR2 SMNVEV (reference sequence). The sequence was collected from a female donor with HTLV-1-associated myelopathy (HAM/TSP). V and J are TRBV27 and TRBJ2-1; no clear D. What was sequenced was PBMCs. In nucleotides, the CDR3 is TGTGCCAGCAGTTTCCAATATCCCCCCTCCTACAATGAGCAGTTCTTC. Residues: CASSFQYPPSYNEQFF.